The rows below give T cell receptor beta chains drawn from one sample of a study of T cell repertoires in cytomegalovirus infection. Which antigens these TCRs recognize remains unknown. TCRdb redid the calling of the reads with MiXCR, one entry per CDR3 protein. In the table there are 700,000 to 850,000 distinct CDR3 sequences, around a third of which are singletons. The specimen was cultured CD8+ T cells from PBMCs, collected from culture after CMV antigen stimulation. The receptors derive from a human donor in good health (CMV status not recorded). Some clones in this sample may be carry-over from other donors' samples. CDR3s include the opening cysteine and the closing phenylalanine or tryptophan. The order of the fields is D gene, J gene, V gene, clone size, CDR3 DNA, CDR3 protein. The D gene is left open where the match is weak. Size is omitted from some rows. Given values are once, few, many or a class for expanded clones.

- TRBJ1-5 TRBV6-2/TRBV6-3 few TGTGCCAGCAATCCTAGGAGTCAGCCCCAGCATTTT CASNPRSQPQHF
TRBD2 TRBJ2-7 TRBV20-1 few TGCAGTGCTAATGGACTAGCGGGGGGGCCGTCATTGTCCGAGCAGTACTTC CSANGLAGGPSLSEQYF
TRBD1 TRBJ2-7 TRBV6-5 few TGTGCCAGCAGCAGAGGACAGGGGGTGACCTACGAGCAGTACTTC CASSRGQGVTYEQYF
TRBD1 TRBJ2-3 TRBV7-9 many TGTGCCAGCAGCTCGACAGGGGCTGCGGCAGATACGCAGTATTTT CASSSTGAAADTQYF
- TRBJ2-3 TRBV7-9 many TGTGCCAGCAGCCCTCCACTTGTTGGCCTCACAGATACGCAGTATTTT CASSPPLVGLTDTQYF
TRBD1 TRBJ2-4 TRBV6-2/TRBV6-3 few TGTGCCAGCAGCTTCGACAGGGGGGGAAAAGCCTTGTCCAAAAACATTCAGTACTTC CASSFDRGGKALSKNIQYF
- TRBJ2-3 TRBV19 - TGTGCCAGTAGTATCGAGCCCACAGATACGCAGTATTTT CASSIEPTDTQYF
- TRBJ1-1 TRBV5-6 few TGTGCCAGCAAACAGGACAGCCTTTCAAACACTGAAGCTTTCTTT CASKQDSLSNTEAFF
TRBD2 TRBJ2-1 TRBV7-8 few TGTGCCAGCAGCTTCCCCCAAACTAGCGGACCGTTCTACAATGAGCAGTTCTTC CASSFPQTSGPFYNEQFF
TRBD1 TRBJ2-1 TRBV2 - TGTGCCAGCAACCAACAGGGGGCCGGGAATGAGCAGTTCTTC CASNQQGAGNEQFF
TRBD2 TRBJ2-3 TRBV5-4 - TGTGCCAGCAGGGTGTGGGGAGGGACAGATACGCAGTATTTT CASRVWGGTDTQYF
- TRBJ1-2 TRBV20-1 - TGCAGTGCTCGGGGGGGATATGGCTACACCTTC CSARGGYGYTF
- TRBJ2-5 TRBV27 - TGTGCCAGCAGTTTGAACATATACCAAGAGACCCAGTACTTC CASSLNIYQETQYF
TRBD2 TRBJ2-1 TRBV29-1 - TGCAGCGCTCTTAGCGGGGCCAATGAGCAGTTCTTC CSALSGANEQFF
TRBD1 TRBJ2-3 TRBV2 few TGTGCCACCGACAGGGGGATCGCAGATACGCAGTATTTT CATDRGIADTQYF
- TRBJ1-1 TRBV4-1 - TGCGCCAGCAGCTCCCAACAGGACATCACTGAAGCTTTCTTT CASSSQQDITEAFF
- TRBJ1-5 TRBV19 few TGTGCCAGTAGTATTCCCCAGATCAATCAGCCCCAGCATTTT CASSIPQINQPQHF
TRBD1 TRBJ1-2 TRBV6-5 - TGTGCCAGCAGTGACGTAAAAAAATTGACAGGGAACTATGGCTACACCTTC CASSDVKKLTGNYGYTF
- TRBJ1-2 TRBV19 few TGTGCCAGTAGTACTGACGGTTATGTTGGCTACACCTTC CASSTDGYVGYTF
- TRBJ2-2 TRBV5-4 few TGTGCCAGCAGCTTAGAGGGGAAGCAGGGGCTGTTTTTT CASSLEGKQGLFF
- TRBJ2-7 TRBV7-6 many TGTGCCAGCAGCACGAGGGGAGGCTACGAGCAGTACTTC CASSTRGGYEQYF
- TRBJ2-2 TRBV27 - TGTGCCAGCAGTTTACCGGCAAACACCGGGGAGCTGTTTTTT CASSLPANTGELFF
TRBD1 TRBJ1-2 TRBV6-1 - TGTGCCAGCAGTCTCCCCAGGGCCGGGGACAGGCCCTATGGCTACACCTTC CASSLPRAGDRPYGYTF
- TRBJ2-1 TRBV6-5 few TGTGCCAGCAGCCCGGACTTCAATGAGCAGTTCTTC CASSPDFNEQFF
TRBD1 TRBJ1-2 TRBV7-2 many TGTGCCAGCAGCTTAGAGGGCAGGGGGCGAATGTATGGCTACACCTTC CASSLEGRGRMYGYTF
TRBD1 TRBJ2-7 TRBV9 many TGTGCCAGCAGCTCCCGGGACAGGGTAGGCGAGCAGTACTTC CASSSRDRVGEQYF
TRBD1 TRBJ2-4 TRBV7-8 many TGTGCCAGCAGGGGGGACAGCTGGGTAGCCAAAAACATTCAGTACTTC CASRGDSWVAKNIQYF
- TRBJ1-4 TRBV2 - TGTGCCAGCGACCTGTACAGAACAACTAATGAAAAACTGTTTTTT CASDLYRTTNEKLFF
- TRBJ2-2 TRBV4-1 once TGCGCCAGCAGCCAAGATGGCAGGGCGAGGGGCACCGGGGAGCTGTTTTTT CASSQDGRARGTGELFF
- TRBJ1-2 TRBV11-2 - TGTGCCAGCAGCTTAGACGTGGCAGGGAGAACTAACTATGGCTACACCTTC CASSLDVAGRTNYGYTF
- TRBJ1-2 TRBV7-9 few TGTGCCAGCAGCGGAGCGGGGTTTCCAGGTTGGGGCTACACCTTC CASSGAGFPGWGYTF
- TRBJ1-1 TRBV15 few TGTGCCACCACCCTGAGAGGGGGTGGTACTGAAGCTTTCTTT CATTLRGGGTEAFF
- TRBJ2-1 TRBV24-1 few TGTGCCACCAGTGATTATGGCAGGGTCTATGAGCAGTTCTTC CATSDYGRVYEQFF
- TRBJ1-5 TRBV7-9 - TGTGCCAGCAGCGCTGGACAGCTAAGCAATCAGCCCCAGCATTTT CASSAGQLSNQPQHF
TRBD1 TRBJ2-1 TRBV4-1 - TGCGCCAGCAGCCAAGCTCGACAGGGGTGGGGGGCCCTGACCTACAATGAGCAGTTCTTC CASSQARQGWGALTYNEQFF
- TRBJ2-7 TRBV12-3/TRBV12-4 few TGTGCCAGCAGTTCCCTCCACGAGCAGTACTTC CASSSLHEQYF
- TRBJ2-6 TRBV7-8 few TGTGCCAGCAGAGACCCGGTCTATAGGGCCAACGTCCTGACTTTC CASRDPVYRANVLTF
TRBD1 TRBJ2-1 TRBV5-6 - TGTGCCAGCAGCTTACCTCGGTGGGGACAGGGGGCTTACAATGAGCAGTTCTTC CASSLPRWGQGAYNEQFF
TRBD2 TRBJ2-1 TRBV3-1 - TGTGCCAGCAGCCAAGGACCCACCCAGCGGGGGGCTTCCTACAATGAGCAGTTCTTC CASSQGPTQRGASYNEQFF
- TRBJ2-1 TRBV28 few TGTGCCAGTTTGGCAGGACGGGAAACCTACAATGAGCAGTTCTTC CASLAGRETYNEQFF
- TRBJ1-1 TRBV20-1 - TGCAGTGCTAGAGATCTTATTTCTTCGACTGAAGCTTTCTTT CSARDLISSTEAFF
TRBD1 TRBJ2-2 TRBV29-1 - TGCAGCGTTGAAGATCGCTTAGGGACAGGGACTGAGACCGGGGAGCTGTTTTTT CSVEDRLGTGTETGELFF